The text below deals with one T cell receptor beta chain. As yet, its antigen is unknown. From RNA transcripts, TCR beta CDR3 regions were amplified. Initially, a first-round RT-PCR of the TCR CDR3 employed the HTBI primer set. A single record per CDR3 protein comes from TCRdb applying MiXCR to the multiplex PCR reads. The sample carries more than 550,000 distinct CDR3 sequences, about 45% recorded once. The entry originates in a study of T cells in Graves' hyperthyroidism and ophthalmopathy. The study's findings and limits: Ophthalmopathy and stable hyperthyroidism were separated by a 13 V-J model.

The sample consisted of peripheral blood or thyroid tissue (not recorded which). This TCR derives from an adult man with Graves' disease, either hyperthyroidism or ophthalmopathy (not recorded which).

The CDR3 DNA reads as TGTGCCAGCAGTTTAGAACAGGGGAACACCGGGGAGCTGTTTTTT. Its translation is CASSLEQGNTGELFF. The rearrangement links TRBV6-5 to TRBJ2-2; a possible D gene is TRBD1 (6 bases). Germline V gene sequence: CDR1 MNHEY, CDR2 SVGAGI. This CDR3 contains 15 residues. Trimming took off 4 bases at V and 1 base at J, with 10 bases between the two ends.